These 9 T cell receptor beta chains were all obtained from the same sample, sequenced in a study of T cell responses to AZD1222 COVID-19 vaccine (dated by TCRdb to the early 2020s). The meaning of the sample's time point label: baseline before first vaccination. The protocol used for the library was the immunoSEQ multiplex PCR assay. What TCRdb holds here is the immuneACCESS table cut down to in-frame rearrangements. Part of the clones is not present; checked against another copy, under half of the missing clones reflect an unresolved V gene, and the others are unexplained. This sample's table contains around 150,000 clones. 2% to 2.5% of the sample is taken by the ten largest. Sequencing was performed on peripheral blood. All receptors come from an adult in good health.

This chain connects TRBV12-5 to TRBJ1-1; 9 bases map to TRBD1. Germline lookup yields CDR1 LGHNT and CDR2 FRNRAP. Unmatched junction bases numbered 3, after V lost 0 bases and J lost 4 bases. CDR3 length equals 15 residues. Here the CDR3 reads CASGLVRQGGTEAFF. CDR3 coding DNA: TGTGCTAGTGGTTTGGTAAGACAGGGGGGCACTGAAGCTTTCTTT.

The chain couples TRBV6-5 to TRBJ1-2, with D unresolved. CDR1 is MNHEY and CDR2 is SVGAGI in the germline V gene. Trimming took 2 bases from V and 6 from J, leaving 10 bases between them. This CDR3 is built from 13 residues. CDR3 in amino acids: CASSYLAVDGYTF. In DNA, the CDR3 is TGTGCCAGCAGTTACCTGGCAGTTGATGGCTACACCTTC.

The CDR3 region is CAWSEGSSYEQYF. As DNA, the CDR3 is TGTGCCTGGAGTGAAGGGAGCTCCTACGAGCAGTACTTC. This chain joins TRBV30 and TRBJ2-7, with D maybe TRBD2 (5 bases). Germline CDR1 GTSNPN, CDR2 SVGIG (reference sequence). With 1 base removed from V and 0 bases from J, the gap between germline ends came to 7 bases. The CDR3 extends over 13 amino acids.

J is TRBJ1-2 and V is TRBV2; 7 bases are shared with TRBD1. Per the germline V gene, CDR1 is SNHLY and CDR2 is FYNNEI. The CDR3 contains 16 residues. V gave up 5 bases and J gave up 4 bases; unmatched junction bases: 13. CDR3 sequence reads: CASSSGTAPEVYGYTF. The CDR3 DNA reads TGTGCCAGCAGTTCTGGGACAGCCCCTGAAGTCTATGGCTACACCTTC.

This chain connects TRBV3-1 (or the pseudogene TRBV3-2) to TRBJ1-4; the D is unclear. V gave up 4 bases and J gave up 8 bases, with 11 bases separating them. This CDR3 contains 13 residues. The germline gives CDR1 LGHDT, CDR2 YNNKEL (reference sequence). The CDR3, as DNA: TGTGCCAGCAGCCCTCGGACGGTCGAAAAACTGTTTTTT. This sequence encodes CASSPRTVEKLFF.

This chain uses TRBV10-2 with TRBJ1-1; no definite D call. Trimming cost V 8 bases and J 0 bases, with 13 bases left between them. The CDR3 consists of 14 residues. CDR1 and CDR2 from the germline V gene are WSHSY and SAAADI. The CDR3 region is CASARLGVNTEAFF. CDR3 DNA sequence: TGCGCCAGCGCGCGGCTCGGGGTGAACACTGAAGCTTTCTTT.

The chain joins TRBV19 to TRBJ1-2; tentative D call: TRBD1 (5 bases). The germline gives CDR1 LNHDA, CDR2 SQIVND (reference sequence). Trimming shortened V by 3 bases and J by 4 bases, and 15 bases separated the two germline ends. The length of the CDR3 is 15 residues. CDR3 in amino acids: CASSIPQGLVYGYTF. The CDR3 bases are TGTGCCAGTAGTATTCCGCAGGGCCTAGTCTATGGCTACACCTTC.

This sequence joins TRBV14 and TRBJ2-3; D is possibly TRBD1 (6 bases). The CDR3 has 16 amino acids. The V end lost 3 bases, the J end lost 2 bases, and 15 bases lay between the germline ends. Germline CDR1 SGHDN, CDR2 FVKESK. The CDR3 here is CASSHPGHVFTDTQYF. The CDR3 bases are TGTGCCAGCAGCCACCCGGGACACGTTTTCACAGATACGCAGTATTTT.

The chain recombines TRBV7-2 with TRBJ2-7; 9 positions agree with TRBD2. The CDR3 runs to 15 residues. Germline V gene sequence: CDR1 SGHTA, CDR2 FQGNSA. The V segment lost 3 bases and the J segment 3 bases; nucleotides outside the gene matches: 6. CDR3 amino acids: CASSFERAGGYEQYF. The CDR3 nucleotides are TGTGCCAGCAGCTTTGAAAGAGCGGGGGGCTACGAGCAGTACTTC.